The source of this T cell receptor beta chain is a study of T cell responses to AZD1222 COVID-19 vaccine (dated by TCRdb to the early 2020s). Background for the entire study: TCR sequencing was performed for about 240 trial participants, of whom around 200 were given two doses of AZD1222 and roughly 25 were given two doses of MenACWY control vaccine. Enrollment into the trials was organized by age into subgroups of 18-55, 56-69 and 70-plus years, and those subgroups contained around 150, 28 and 57 TCR-sequenced participants, respectively. Summary of the overall study and its limitations: Epitopes outside the regions mutated in the B.1.351 and B.1.1.7 variants were reportedly recognized by nearly half of the unique spike-specific TCRs. After two AZD1222 doses, spike-specific TCR breadth and depth were significantly higher than at day 0 and than in MenACWY recipients. The 56-69-year group was small, and its depth increase did not reach significance, likely because of low power. The vaccine-associated CD4 TCRs covered the entire spike protein, and the dominant responses fell in regions 160-218 and 743-854. No day 14 peak-response samples were available, so repertoires were characterized only after the peak T cell response. Conclusions about previously exposed vaccinees are limited, since just five to seven AZD1222 recipients were seropositive for SARS-CoV-2 at baseline. Participants were mostly white British, with more females than males. The authors suggested clonal diversity may have been underestimated.

Taken with the paper, the label for time point translates to: about 28 days (+/-7) after the second vaccine dose. AZD1222 recipients given second doses at about 4 weeks or at about 12 weeks were pooled, since spike-specific TCR depth and breadth were not found to differ between the two schedules. The vaccinee samples were drawn from two UK trials, COV001 and COV002, one of which was a single-blind randomized controlled phase 2/3 trial testing AZD1222 (ChAdOx1 nCoV-19) in healthy adults. For TCRbeta chain sequencing, PBMC samples from trial participants were taken at day 0 and at day 28 after the second dose. A remark on this clone: Its binding antigen is unknown. No much larger clone exists at a distance of one base, and base qualities are not known.

The CDR3 runs 13 residues from the cysteine to the phenylalanine. Just CDR3 DNA is preserved here, 39 bases in frame from base 1. Looking up the germline V gene yields CDR1 SGHTA and CDR2 FQGTGA. V lost 4 bases and J lost 4 bases; the stretch between them is 7 bases long. The CDR3 regions of human TCRbeta chains were analyzed by immunosequencing. Turning to the authors' computational methods: TCRs in the repertoires were matched against a reference library of SARS-CoV-2-specific TCRs that had been generated with the MIRA antigen-specificity platform. Breadth meant the fraction of unique TCRs that were SARS-CoV-2-associated, whereas depth meant the fraction of total T cells that were SARS-CoV-2-associated. Using the MIRA data, each spike-specific TCR was assigned both to the spike region to which the TCR was reactive and to a CD4 or CD8 class. Log10-transformed breadth and depth values were compared by one-way ANOVA with Sidak's multiple comparisons tests. This immuneACCESS table, as held by TCRdb, lists in-frame sequences with V and J called but not all clones. Of the missing ones, under half trace to an unresolved V gene in checked studies; the others have no known cause. V and J calls and clone size are as listed in that table; D and trimming were resolved from the DNA. For this sample the table gives more than 20,000 clones, of which around 86% were detected only once. Jointly, the top ten make up around a third of the sample.

The chain is encoded by TRBV7-3 joined to TRBJ2-2, and the D gene may be TRBD1, 5 bases matching. The sample here was peripheral blood, taken 28 days after the second AZD1222 dose. The sequence derives from an adult who received the AZD1222 COVID-19 vaccine. The sequenced DNA is TGTGCCAGCAGCTCCCAGGGCACCGGGGAGCTGTTTTTT. Protein translation: CASSSQGTGELFF.